A selection of T cell receptor beta chains follows, all from one sample in a study of T cell responses to AZD1222 COVID-19 vaccine. Measured with immunoSEQ multiplex PCR; TCRdb has only the in-frame clones, and not every one. The data hold around 150,000 clones, with roughly 90% observed a single time. The material sequenced was peripheral blood, taken 28 days after the second AZD1222 dose. The receptors originated from an adult who received the AZD1222 COVID-19 vaccine. CDR3s include the opening cysteine and the closing phenylalanine or tryptophan. The D gene is left open where the match is weak. Some rows have no size entry. The others give once, few or many, or a class for an expanded clone.

13	NA	TRBJ2-2	TRBV6-1	NA	TGTGCCAGCAGTGAGGGTCGCACCGGGGAGCTGTTTTTT	CASSEGRTGELFF
13	NA	TRBJ1-2	TRBV2	NA	TGTGCCAGCAGTGAAGACTACAGGACTCGGACGGCCTTC	CASSEDYRTRTAF
17	NA	TRBJ1-6	TRBV6-2/TRBV6-3	NA	TGTGCCAGCAGTTACTCGATCGTCCGCTCCTATAATTCACCCCTCCACTTT	CASSYSIVRSYNSPLHF
16	TRBD1	TRBJ1-5	TRBV5-5	NA	TGTGCCAGCAGCTCGACAGGGGGCTTTAGCAATCAGCCCCAGCATTTT	CASSSTGGFSNQPQHF
12	NA	TRBJ2-3	TRBV2	NA	TGTGCCAGCTTAAGGGACACAGATACGCAGTATTTT	CASLRDTDTQYF
14	NA	TRBJ1-6	TRBV24-1	NA	TGTGCCACCAGGCACATGGGTTATTATTCACCCCTCCACTTT	CATRHMGYYSPLHF
16	NA	TRBJ1-6	TRBV30	once	TGTGCCTGGAGTGTACGGGTGGGGTTCAAGCATTCACCCCTCCACTTT	CAWSVRVGFKHSPLHF
13	NA	TRBJ1-4	TRBV30	NA	TGTGCCTGGAGTTCAACAGGGTTTGGAAAACTGTTTTTT	CAWSSTGFGKLFF
12	NA	TRBJ2-5	TRBV27	NA	TGTGCCAGCGGGGACTTTGGGGAGACCCAGTACTTC	CASGDFGETQYF
13	NA	TRBJ2-7	TRBV30	NA	TGTGCCTGGAGTCAACAGCAGGGCCACGAGCAGTACTTC	CAWSQQQGHEQYF
12	NA	TRBJ1-3	TRBV7-9	NA	TGTGCCAGCAGCCTACTATGGGACACCATATATTTT	CASSLLWDTIYF
15	NA	TRBJ2-3	TRBV5-1	few	TGCGCCAGCAGCCCCTTGGGAAATCGCGCAGATACGCAGTATTTT	CASSPLGNRADTQYF
11	NA	TRBJ2-7	TRBV27	NA	TGTGCCAGCAGTCGAGGACACGAGCAGTACTTC	CASSRGHEQYF
15	TRBD2	TRBJ2-7	TRBV3-1/TRBV3-2	NA	TGTGCCAGCAGCCAAGCTGGGACTAGCGGGGGAGAGCAGTACTTC	CASSQAGTSGGEQYF
17	TRBD2	TRBJ2-1	TRBV3-1/TRBV3-2	NA	TGTGCCAGCAGCAACTTAGCGGGGGGTTTTTCCTACAATGAGCAGTTCTTC	CASSNLAGGFSYNEQFF
14	NA	TRBJ2-7	TRBV6-5	NA	TGTGCCAGCCGACTCAGCGTTTTTGCCTACGAGCAGTACTTC	CASRLSVFAYEQYF
12	NA	TRBJ1-1	TRBV11-2	NA	TGTGCCAGCAGCTTTGGAGGTACTGAAGCTTTCTTT	CASSFGGTEAFF
14	NA	TRBJ1-2	TRBV18	NA	TGTGCCAGCTCACCGAGGGGAATTGACTATGGCTACACCTTC	CASSPRGIDYGYTF
11	NA	TRBJ1-2	TRBV6-5	NA	TGTGCCAGCACTTCGATCTATGGCTACACCTTC	CASTSIYGYTF
12	NA	TRBJ1-6	TRBV12-3/TRBV12-4	few	TGTGCCAGCAGTCGTTCAGGGTCACCCCTCCACTTT	CASSRSGSPLHF
13	NA	TRBJ1-2	TRBV5-1	few	TGCGCCAGCAGCTTCCCGGGACAAAATAGCTACACCTTC	CASSFPGQNSYTF
17	TRBD2	TRBJ2-3	TRBV11-2	NA	TGTGCCAGCAGCCCAGAGCTTTTAGCGGGCCTCACAGATACGCAGTATTTT	CASSPELLAGLTDTQYF
17	NA	TRBJ2-1	TRBV15	NA	TGTGCCACCAGCAGAGGGGGCACGGGGGCCTTCGGGAATGAGCAGTTCTTC	CATSRGGTGAFGNEQFF
14	NA	TRBJ1-6	TRBV30	few	TGTGCCTGGAGTCGGAGCTCCTATAATTCACCCCTCCACTTT	CAWSRSSYNSPLHF
13	NA	TRBJ1-5	TRBV30	NA	TGTGCCTGGAGTGAAAGGGGGAGTCAGCCCCAGCATTTT	CAWSERGSQPQHF
15	NA	TRBJ1-2	TRBV5-1	NA	TGCGCCAGCAGCCTCGACGTATCACTTAACTATGGCTACACCTTC	CASSLDVSLNYGYTF
14	NA	TRBJ1-3	TRBV5-5	NA	TGTGCCAGCAGCTTGAGGGTGTTCGGCAACACCATATATTTT	CASSLRVFGNTIYF
15	NA	TRBJ1-3	TRBV19	NA	TGTGCCAGTAGTATGGCCCGGGCCCCAGGAAACACCATATATTTT	CASSMARAPGNTIYF
14	NA	TRBJ1-5	TRBV3-1/TRBV3-2	NA	TGTGCCAGCAGCCAATGGGGAGCGAATCAGCCCCAGCATTTT	CASSQWGANQPQHF
15	NA	TRBJ1-2	TRBV7-3	NA	TGTGCCAGCAGCCCAACCTCCGGGACGACGGATGGCTACACCTTC	CASSPTSGTTDGYTF
16	NA	TRBJ1-3	TRBV11-2	NA	TGTGCCAGCAGTCAAACCTGGGGCGGCTCTGGAAACACCATATATTTT	CASSQTWGGSGNTIYF
13	NA	TRBJ1-1	TRBV6-4	NA	TGTGCCAGCAGTGCGGGGGGAAACACTGAAGCTTTCTTT	CASSAGGNTEAFF
16	NA	TRBJ1-2	TRBV5-6	NA	TGTGCCAGCAGCTTGGAGGGGCCGGGGCCCAGATATGGCTACACCTTC	CASSLEGPGPRYGYTF
15	TRBD1	TRBJ1-1	TRBV7-3	once	TGTGCCAGCAGCTTAGGAGGACAGGCCGGGGCTGAAGCTTTCTTT	CASSLGGQAGAEAFF
14	TRBD1	TRBJ2-1	TRBV11-2	NA	TGTGCCAGCAGCCCGGGACAGGGAAATGTTGAGCAGTTCTTC	CASSPGQGNVEQFF
15	NA	TRBJ1-1	TRBV7-2	few	TGTGCCAGCAGCTTCACGGGGCAGGAGTACACTGAAGCTTTCTTT	CASSFTGQEYTEAFF
12	NA	TRBJ1-2	TRBV12-3/TRBV12-4	NA	TGTGCCAGCAGTTTATCAGTTTATGGCTACACCTTC	CASSLSVYGYTF
15	NA	TRBJ2-7	TRBV5-4	NA	TGTGCCAGCAGCTCCCCAAACCCAAAGCTCCACGAGCAGTACTTC	CASSSPNPKLHEQYF
11	NA	TRBJ1-1	TRBV29-1	NA	TGCAGCGTTCAGGGCGTCACTGAAGCTTTCTTT	CSVQGVTEAFF
14	NA	TRBJ1-1	TRBV5-6	NA	TGTGCCAGCAGCTTCGGGACATCGGAGACTGAAGCTTTCTTT	CASSFGTSETEAFF